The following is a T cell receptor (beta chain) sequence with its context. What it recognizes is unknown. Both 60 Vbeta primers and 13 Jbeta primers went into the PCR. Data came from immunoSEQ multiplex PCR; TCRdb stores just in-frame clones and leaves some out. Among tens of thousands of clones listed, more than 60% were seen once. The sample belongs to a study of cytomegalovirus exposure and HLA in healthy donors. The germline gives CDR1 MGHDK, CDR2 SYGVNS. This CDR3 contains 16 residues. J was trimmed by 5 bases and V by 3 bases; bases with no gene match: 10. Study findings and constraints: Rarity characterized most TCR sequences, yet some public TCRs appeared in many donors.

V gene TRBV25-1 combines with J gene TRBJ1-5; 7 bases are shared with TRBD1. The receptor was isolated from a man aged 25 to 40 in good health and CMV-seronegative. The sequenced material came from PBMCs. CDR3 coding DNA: TGTGCCAGCAGTGACGAGACCGACAGGGACGATCAGCCCCAGCATTTT. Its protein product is CASSDETDRDDQPQHF.